Shown below are 29 T cell receptor beta chains from a single sample sequenced in a study of Ad26.COV2.S vaccination and SARS-CoV-2 variants. Profiling relied on immunoSEQ multiplex PCR, and the TCRdb table lists in-frame clones only, not all of them. The sample has hundreds of thousands of clones, approximately 86% seen once. Sample treatment: some 19 received Ad26.COV2.S at low or high dose, single or two shots; 5 received placebo; per-sample allocation not given. Sampling happened 63 days after the first vaccine or placebo injection. The sequencing here drew on peripheral blood, taken in a trial of Ad26.COV2.S vaccine versus placebo. The receptors here all came from a person between 18 and 59 years old who received the Ad26.COV2.S COVID-19 vaccine or a placebo.

This chain joins TRBV5-5 and TRBJ1-3, with D hard to call. The germline gives CDR1 SGHKS, CDR2 YYEKEE (reference sequence). This CDR3 spans 17 amino acids. Trimming stripped 1 base from V and 0 bases from J, with 14 bases between. CDR3 bases: TGTGCCAGCAGCTTGTTATCGACGGCTCTCTCTGGAAACACCATATATTTT. This gives the protein CASSLLSTALSGNTIYF.

V is TRBV7-2 and J is TRBJ1-5; 8 nucleotides match TRBD1. V trimming: 5 bases; J trimming: 5 bases; junction bases outside the gene matches: 11. In germline, CDR1 is SGHTA, CDR2 FQGNSA. The CDR3 has 16 amino acids. The CDR3 loop is CASSQGQGGIHQPQHF. CDR3 DNA: TGTGCCAGCAGCCAAGGACAGGGTGGAATTCATCAGCCCCAGCATTTT. Drawing the rest from reference TRBV7-2 and TRBJ1-5, the complete variable domain is GAGVSQSPSNKVTEKGKDVELRCDPISGHTALYWYRQSLGQGLEFLIYFQGNSAPDKSGLPSDRFSAERTGGSVSTLTIQRTQQEDSAVYLCASSQGQGGIHQPQHFGDGTRLSIL.

The CDR3 DNA reads TGTGCCAGCAGCAGGGGACAGGGAGGCGGGGATACGCAGTATTTT. Translated: CASSRGQGGGDTQYF. The chain carries TRBV2 and TRBJ2-3, with TRBD1 identical over 9 bases. Trimming took 6 bases from V and 6 from J; bases not matched to a gene: 10. This CDR3 spans 15 amino acids. The V gene's germline CDR1 is SNHLY and CDR2 FYNNEI.

This chain links TRBV5-6 with TRBJ1-4; D is possibly TRBD1 (6 bases). Trimming pared 0 bases from V and 8 bases from J, leaving 11 bases between. This CDR3 comprises 14 residues. Germline-derived CDR1 and CDR2 are SGHDT and YYEEEE. The CDR3 DNA reads as TGTGCCAGCAGCTTGGGAACAGGGAGCGAAAAACTGTTTTTT. Its protein is CASSLGTGSEKLFF. The entire variable domain, with the rest obtained from reference TRBV5-6 and TRBJ1-4, is as follows: DAGVTQSPTHLIKTRGQQVTLRCSPKSGHDTVSWYQQALGQGPQFIFQYYEEEERQRGNFPDRFSGHQFPNYSSELNVNALLLGDSALYLCASSLGTGSEKLFFGSGTQLSVL.

The chain is built from TRBV5-1 and TRBJ1-4, with a tentative D call TRBD1 (5 bases). The germline gives CDR1 SGHRS, CDR2 YFSETQ. The CDR3 spans 16 residues. Between the trimmed V and J ends, which lost 5 bases and 7 bases, there was a span of 21 bases. As DNA, the CDR3 is TGCGCCAGCAGTAAATGGGGGGGAGAAGCGGTTGAAAAACTGTTTTTT. Protein sequence: CASSKWGGEAVEKLFF.

This chain links TRBV7-9 with TRBJ2-1, with TRBD1 matching over 9 bases. Unmatched junction bases numbered 12, after V lost 5 bases and J lost 7 bases. Germline CDR1 is SEHNR and CDR2 is FQNEAQ (reference sequence). The CDR3 length is 16 residues. The CDR3 DNA reads TGTGCCAGCAGCACGTGGACAGGGGCGGTCAGGAATGAGCAGTTCTTC. Protein sequence: CASSTWTGAVRNEQFF. Complete variable domain (other parts from reference TRBV7-9 and TRBJ2-1): DTGVSQNPRHKITKRGQNVTFRCDPISEHNRLYWYRQTLGQGPEFLTYFQNEAQLEKSRLLSDRFSAERPKGSFSTLEIQRTEQGDSAMYLCASSTWTGAVRNEQFFGPGTRLTVL.

This rearrangement joins TRBV24-1 to TRBJ2-5, with TRBD2 as a possible D gene (5 bases). CDR3 length: 16 amino acids. V dropped 1 base and J dropped 2 bases, with 13 bases sitting between them. Germline assignment: CDR1 KGHDR and CDR2 SFDVKD. CDR3 amino acids: CATSDFGLGGQETQYF. DNA for the CDR3: TGTGCCACCAGTGATTTTGGGCTCGGAGGTCAAGAGACCCAGTACTTC.

The J gene is TRBJ2-5, the V gene TRBV3-1 (or the pseudogene TRBV3-2); D uncertain. Germline V gives CDR1 LGHDT, CDR2 YNNKEL (reference sequence). This CDR3 contains 12 residues. Deletions cut 4 bases from V and 5 bases from J, with 8 bases between. As DNA, the CDR3 is TGTGCCAGCAGCCGTCTCTCTGAGACCCAGTACTTC. Its protein product is CASSRLSETQYF.

This chain connects TRBV6-2 or TRBV6-3 to TRBJ1-1; no reliable D call. Germline assignment: CDR1 MNHEY and CDR2 SVGEGT. Trimming removed 3 bases at V and 10 bases at J, with 12 bases between. The CDR3 is made up of 12 amino acids. CDR3 amino acids: CASSYSGRGAFF. CDR3 nucleotide sequence: TGTGCCAGCAGTTATTCCGGCCGGGGAGCTTTCTTT.

The chain couples TRBV7-8 to TRBJ2-6, with 8 positions matching TRBD1. The germline gives CDR1 SGHVS, CDR2 FQNEAQ. The CDR3 is 20 amino acids. The V segment lost 2 bases and the J segment 4 bases; nucleotides outside the gene matches: 16. CDR3 region: CASSLRRPTGVLGGANVLTF. In DNA, the CDR3 is TGTGCCAGCAGCTTACGGCGGCCGACAGGGGTGCTTGGAGGGGCCAACGTCCTGACTTTC.

This chain uses TRBV28 with TRBJ1-3, with D possibly TRBD1 on 5 matching bases. Trimming removed 4 bases from V and 0 bases from J, with 13 bases in between. The CDR3 loop spans 16 amino acids. Germline lookup yields CDR1 MDHEN and CDR2 SYDVKM. The CDR3 nucleotides read TGTGCCAGCAGTTCCGGGACTAAATCCTCTGGAAACACCATATATTTT. Translating it yields CASSSGTKSSGNTIYF.

This clone was observed a single time. The chain has TRBV7-9 and TRBJ1-5; no definite D call. This CDR3 has 15 amino acids. Trimming took 5 bases from V and 11 from J, leaving 22 bases between them. CDR1 is SEHNR, CDR2 FQNEAQ, per germline (reference sequence). CDR3 in DNA: TGTGCCAGCAGCCAAGGTATAGGGCCTAATCAAGCCCAGCATTTT. Residues: CASSQGIGPNQAQHF. Variable domain in full (rest from reference TRBV7-9 and TRBJ1-5): DTGVSQNPRHKITKRGQNVTFRCDPISEHNRLYWYRQTLGQGPEFLTYFQNEAQLEKSRLLSDRFSAERPKGSFSTLEIQRTEQGDSAMYLCASSQGIGPNQAQHFGDGTRLSIL.

The chain has TRBV7-9 and TRBJ2-1, with no clear D. CDR1 SEHNR and CDR2 FQNEAQ come from the germline V gene (reference sequence). The V gene lost 4 bases and the J gene lost 8 bases, with 6 bases spanning the gap. CDR3 size: 11 residues. The CDR3 DNA reads TGTGCCAGCAGCTCTAGTCATGAGCAGTTCTTC. Protein: CASSSSHEQFF.

The chain has TRBV7-2 and TRBJ2-7; 13 positions agree with TRBD2. The V segment lost 0 bases and the J segment 5 bases; nucleotides outside the gene matches: 4. This CDR3 has 16 amino acids. Germline V gene sequence: CDR1 SGHTA, CDR2 FQGNSA. CDR3 DNA sequence: TGTGCCAGCAGCTTAGCGCCGGGACTAGCGGGAAACGAGCAGTACTTC. Protein: CASSLAPGLAGNEQYF.

CDR3 region: CASSSDRRHYGYTF. CDR3 bases: TGTGCCAGCAGCTCGGACAGGAGGCACTATGGCTACACCTTC. The chain recombines TRBV7-2 with TRBJ1-2, with 7 bases fitting TRBD1. The J segment lost 3 bases and the V segment lost 4 bases, leaving 5 bases of the junction unmatched. Per germline, CDR1 SGHTA and CDR2 FQGNSA. The CDR3 runs 14 residues. The variable domain in full, with the rest retrieved from reference TRBV7-2 and TRBJ1-2, is GAGVSQSPSNKVTEKGKDVELRCDPISGHTALYWYRQSLGQGLEFLIYFQGNSAPDKSGLPSDRFSAERTGGSVSTLTIQRTQQEDSAVYLCASSSDRRHYGYTFGSGTRLTVV.

The J gene is TRBJ1-3, the V gene TRBV7-6; tentative D call: TRBD1 (6 bases). The CDR3 spans 16 residues. V lost 3 bases and J lost 4, with 16 bases in between. Germline CDR1 reads SGHVS; CDR2 reads FNYEAQ. The CDR3 here is CASSFSAGVNGNTIYF. The DNA of the CDR3 is TGTGCCAGCAGCTTCTCGGCAGGGGTGAACGGAAACACCATATATTTT.

This clone was counted once. V gene TRBV11-3 combines with J gene TRBJ2-5; a possible D gene is TRBD2 (7 bases). Germline CDR1 reads SGHNT; CDR2 reads YENEEA. The CDR3 consists of 14 residues. V was pared by 5 bases and J by 7 bases, with 17 bases between. CDR3 region: CASSPGGGRGTQYF. In nucleotides, the CDR3 is TGTGCCAGCAGCCCAGGCGGGGGCCGGGGGACCCAGTACTTC. The entire variable domain, with the rest obtained from reference TRBV11-3 and TRBJ2-5, is as follows: EAGVVQSPRYKIIEKKQPVAFWCNPISGHNTLYWYLQNLGQGPELLIRYENEEAVDDSQLPKDRFSAERLKGVDSTLKIQPAELGDSAVYLCASSPGGGRGTQYFGPGTRLLVL.

Only one count was recorded for this clone. The chain joins TRBV4-2 to TRBJ2-5, with TRBD2 matching 7 bases. The CDR3 is made up of 14 amino acids. Germline assignment: CDR1 LGHNA and CDR2 YNFKEQ. Losses at the gene ends were 8 bases for V and 5 bases for J; bases not matched to a gene: 11. The CDR3: CASALGQGGETQYF. Written as DNA, the CDR3 is TGTGCCAGCGCCCTGGGGCAGGGAGGGGAGACCCAGTACTTC.

The V call is TRBV6-2 or TRBV6-3, the J call TRBJ2-7; 9 nucleotides align to TRBD1. J was trimmed by 7 bases and V by 6 bases; bases with no gene match: 10. Germline V gives CDR1 MNHEY, CDR2 SVGEGT. The CDR3 loop spans 14 amino acids. The CDR3 DNA is TGTGCCAGCAGCCGAGACAGGGGGGGTTTTGAGCAGTACTTC. This encodes CASSRDRGGFEQYF.

J is TRBJ2-1 and V is TRBV4-3, with D perhaps matching TRBD2 (6 bases). V gave up 0 bases and J gave up 4 bases, with 10 bases separating them. The CDR3 loop spans 15 amino acids. CDR1 and CDR2 (germline): LGHNA, YSLEER. CDR3: CASSQEEGTYNEQFF. The DNA for the CDR3 is TGCGCCAGCAGCCAAGAGGAAGGGACTTACAATGAGCAGTTCTTC.

This sequence joins TRBV9 and TRBJ2-7; D is perhaps TRBD1 (5 bases). Germline V gives CDR1 SGDLS, CDR2 YYNGEE. CDR3 size: 13 residues. Trimming shortened V by 0 bases and J by 7 bases, and 11 bases separated the two germline ends. Here the CDR3 reads CASSVEQGGEQYF. Here the CDR3 DNA reads TGTGCCAGCAGCGTAGAGCAGGGTGGGGAGCAGTACTTC.

This chain links TRBV4-2 with TRBJ2-2; 7 bases are shared with TRBD1. The V gene end was trimmed by 2 bases and the J gene end by 4 bases; junction bases not matched to a gene: 4. Germline assignment: CDR1 LGHNA and CDR2 YNFKEQ. CDR3 size: 15 residues. CDR3 nucleotide sequence: TGTGCCAGCAGCCAAAGGGGGCTGGGCACCGGGGAGCTGTTTTTT. This gives the protein CASSQRGLGTGELFF.

V usage is TRBV5-1 and J usage is TRBJ2-3; TRBD2 agrees at 9 bases. V gave up 4 bases and J gave up 6 bases; unmatched junction bases: 6. From germline, CDR1 is SGHRS and CDR2 YFSETQ. The CDR3 consists of 14 residues. CDR3 bases: TGCGCCAGCAGCCCACCCGCGGGGGGGGATACGCAGTATTTT. The encoded protein is CASSPPAGGDTQYF.

The rearrangement joins TRBV7-2 to TRBJ1-5; 8 bases match TRBD1. This CDR3 has 16 residues. CDR1 is SGHTA, CDR2 FQGNSA, per germline. V dropped 1 base and J dropped 4; count of bases not matched to a gene: 6. The DNA for the CDR3 is TGTGCCAGCAGCTTAGTCTGGACAGGGACTAATCAGCCCCAGCATTTT. Amino acids: CASSLVWTGTNQPQHF.

The rearrangement uses TRBV30 and TRBJ1-1; weak D call: TRBD1 (6 bases). CDR3 size: 13 residues. Trimming took off 8 bases at V and 1 base at J, with 14 bases between the two ends. Germline CDR1 is GTSNPN and CDR2 is SVGIG (reference sequence). In DNA, the CDR3 is TGTGCCATGGGGGGGCAGACGAACACTGAAGCTTTCTTT. It specifies CAMGGQTNTEAFF.

The chain has TRBV28 and TRBJ2-1; D remains ambiguous. Germline V gives CDR1 MDHEN, CDR2 SYDVKM. The length of the CDR3 is 15 residues. With 3 bases removed from V and 0 bases from J, the gap between germline ends came to 9 bases. The CDR3 here is CASSLFRSSYNEQFF. In nucleotides, the CDR3 is TGTGCCAGCAGTTTGTTCCGGAGCTCCTACAATGAGCAGTTCTTC.

The chain carries TRBV19 and TRBJ2-7; tentatively, D is TRBD1 (6 bases). CDR3 length equals 11 residues. From germline, CDR1 is LNHDA and CDR2 SQIVND (reference sequence). Between the trimmed V and J ends, which lost 10 bases and 4 bases, there was a span of 11 bases. The CDR3 DNA reads as TGTGCCACCGGGACACCGTACGAGCAGTACTTC. This gives the protein CATGTPYEQYF.

V gene TRBV9 combines with J gene TRBJ2-5; D not resolved. The V gene's germline CDR1 is SGDLS and CDR2 YYNGEE. The germline V and J ends were trimmed by 0 bases and 0 bases, with 9 bases remaining between them. There are 15 residues in the CDR3. The CDR3 nucleotides read TGTGCCAGCAGCGTAGATTGGGGAAACCAAGAGACCCAGTACTTC. Translating gives CASSVDWGNQETQYF.

The V call is TRBV6-6, the J call TRBJ1-3, with unresolved D. V lost 4 bases and J lost 2, with 9 bases in between. The germline V gene encodes CDR1 MNHNY and CDR2 SVGAGI (reference sequence). The CDR3 totals 14 residues. CDR3 region: CASSFLDTGNTIYF. The CDR3, as DNA: TGTGCCAGCAGTTTCCTAGACACTGGAAACACCATATATTTT.